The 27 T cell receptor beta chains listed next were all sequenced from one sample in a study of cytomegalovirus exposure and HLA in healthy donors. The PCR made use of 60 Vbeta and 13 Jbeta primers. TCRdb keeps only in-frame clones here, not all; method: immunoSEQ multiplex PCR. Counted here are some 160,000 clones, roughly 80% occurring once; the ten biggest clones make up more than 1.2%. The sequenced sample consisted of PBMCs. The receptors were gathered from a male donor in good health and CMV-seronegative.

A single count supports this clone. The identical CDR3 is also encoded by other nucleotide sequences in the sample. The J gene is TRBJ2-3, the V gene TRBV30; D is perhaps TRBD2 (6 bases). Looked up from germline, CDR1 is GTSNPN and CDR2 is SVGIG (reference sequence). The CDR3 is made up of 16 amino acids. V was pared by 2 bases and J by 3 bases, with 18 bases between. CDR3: CAWSSVGGPMTDTQYF. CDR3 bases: TGTGCCTGGAGTTCGGTGGGAGGCCCCATGACAGATACGCAGTATTTT.

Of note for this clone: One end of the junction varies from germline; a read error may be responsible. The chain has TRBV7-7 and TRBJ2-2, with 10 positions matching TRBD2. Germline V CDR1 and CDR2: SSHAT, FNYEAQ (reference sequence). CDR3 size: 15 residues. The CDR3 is CASSELAGLSGELFF. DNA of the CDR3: TGTGCTAGCAGCGAACTAGCGGGGTTATCCGGGGAGCTGTTTTTT.

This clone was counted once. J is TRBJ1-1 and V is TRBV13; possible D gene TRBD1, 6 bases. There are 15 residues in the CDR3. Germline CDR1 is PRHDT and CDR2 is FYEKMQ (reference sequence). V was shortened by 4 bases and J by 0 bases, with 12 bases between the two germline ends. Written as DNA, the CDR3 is TGTGCCAGCAGCTACTCGACAGGCTTGAACACTGAAGCTTTCTTT. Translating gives CASSYSTGLNTEAFF.

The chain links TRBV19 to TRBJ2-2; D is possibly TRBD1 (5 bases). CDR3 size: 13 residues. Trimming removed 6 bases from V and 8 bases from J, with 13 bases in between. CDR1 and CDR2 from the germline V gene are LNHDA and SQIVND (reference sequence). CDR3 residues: CASSHLRTGELFF. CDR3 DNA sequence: TGTGCCAGTAGCCACCTCCGGACAGGGGAGCTGTTTTTT.

The CDR3 sequence is CATQRGGSYNEQFF. For the CDR3, the DNA is TGTGCCACCCAGCGGGGGGGCTCCTACAATGAGCAGTTCTTC. This rearrangement joins TRBV6-5 to TRBJ2-1, with 10 positions matching TRBD2. This CDR3 region has 14 residues. With V trimmed by 10 bases and J by 0 bases, 3 bases remained unmatched. Germline CDR1 MNHEY, CDR2 SVGAGI.

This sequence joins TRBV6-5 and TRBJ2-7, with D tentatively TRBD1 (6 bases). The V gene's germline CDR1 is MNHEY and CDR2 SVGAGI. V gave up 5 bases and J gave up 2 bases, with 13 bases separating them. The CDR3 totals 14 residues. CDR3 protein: CASSLGTFTYEQYF. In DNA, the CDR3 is TGTGCCAGCAGTCTCGGGACATTTACCTACGAGCAGTACTTC.

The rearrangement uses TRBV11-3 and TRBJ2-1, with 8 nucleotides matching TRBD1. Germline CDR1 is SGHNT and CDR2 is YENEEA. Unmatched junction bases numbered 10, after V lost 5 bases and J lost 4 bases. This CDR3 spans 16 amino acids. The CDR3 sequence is CASSPSTGAGYNEQFF. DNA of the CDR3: TGTGCCAGCAGCCCGTCGACAGGGGCGGGGTACAATGAGCAGTTCTTC.

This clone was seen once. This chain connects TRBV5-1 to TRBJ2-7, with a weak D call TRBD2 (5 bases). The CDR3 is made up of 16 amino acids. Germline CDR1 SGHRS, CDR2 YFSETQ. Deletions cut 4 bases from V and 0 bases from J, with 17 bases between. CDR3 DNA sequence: TGCGCCAGCAGCCAATTGCCTAGCACCCTCTCCTACGAGCAGTACTTC. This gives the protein CASSQLPSTLSYEQYF.

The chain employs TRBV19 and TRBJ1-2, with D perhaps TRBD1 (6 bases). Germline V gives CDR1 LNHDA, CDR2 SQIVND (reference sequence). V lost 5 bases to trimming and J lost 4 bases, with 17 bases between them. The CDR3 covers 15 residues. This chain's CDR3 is CASSSTGLGPYGYTF. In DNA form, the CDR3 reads TGTGCCAGTAGTTCAACAGGGTTGGGCCCCTATGGCTACACCTTC.

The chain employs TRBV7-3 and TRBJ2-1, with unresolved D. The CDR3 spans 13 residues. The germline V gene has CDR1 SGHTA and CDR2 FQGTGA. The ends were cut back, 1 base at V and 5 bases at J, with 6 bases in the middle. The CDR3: CASSLSGNNEQFF. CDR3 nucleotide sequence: TGTGCCAGCAGCTTAAGCGGAAACAATGAGCAGTTCTTC.

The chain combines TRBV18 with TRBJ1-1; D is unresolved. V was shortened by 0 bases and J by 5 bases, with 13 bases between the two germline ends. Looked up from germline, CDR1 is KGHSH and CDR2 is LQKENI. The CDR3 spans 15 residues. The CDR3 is CASSPPGAGETEAFF. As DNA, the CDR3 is TGTGCCAGCTCACCACCGGGAGCCGGCGAGACTGAAGCTTTCTTT. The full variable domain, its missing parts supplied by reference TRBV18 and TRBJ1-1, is NAGVMQNPRHLVRRRGQEARLRCSPMKGHSHVYWYRQLPEEGLKFMVYLQKENIIDESGMPKERFSAEFPKEGPSILRIQQVVRGDSAAYFCASSPPGAGETEAFFGQGTRLTVV.

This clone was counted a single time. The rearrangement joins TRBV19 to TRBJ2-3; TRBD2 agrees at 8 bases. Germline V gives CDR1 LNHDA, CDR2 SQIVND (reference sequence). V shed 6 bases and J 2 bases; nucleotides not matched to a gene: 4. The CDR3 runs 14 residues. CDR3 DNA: TGTGCCAGTAGCAGCGGGGGATTCACAGATACGCAGTATTTT. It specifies CASSSGGFTDTQYF.

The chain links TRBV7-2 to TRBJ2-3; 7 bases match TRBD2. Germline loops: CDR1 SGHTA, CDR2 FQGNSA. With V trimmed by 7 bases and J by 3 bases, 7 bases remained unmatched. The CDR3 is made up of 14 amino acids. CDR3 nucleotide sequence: TGTGCCAGCACCTCCCCCGGGGGGACAGATACGCAGTATTTT. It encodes CASTSPGGTDTQYF.

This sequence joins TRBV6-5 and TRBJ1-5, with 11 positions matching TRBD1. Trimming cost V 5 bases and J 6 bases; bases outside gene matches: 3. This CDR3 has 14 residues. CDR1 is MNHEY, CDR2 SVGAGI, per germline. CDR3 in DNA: TGTGCCAGCAGTGTGGACAGGGGGCCTCAGCCCCAGCATTTT. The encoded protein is CASSVDRGPQPQHF.

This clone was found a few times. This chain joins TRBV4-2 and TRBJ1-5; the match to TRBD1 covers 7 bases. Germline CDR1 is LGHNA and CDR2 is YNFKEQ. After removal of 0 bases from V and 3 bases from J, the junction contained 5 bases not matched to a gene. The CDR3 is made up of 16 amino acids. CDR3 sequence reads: CASSQEPRGTNQPQHF. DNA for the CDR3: TGTGCCAGCAGCCAAGAACCCAGGGGGACCAATCAGCCCCAGCATTTT.

The CDR3 coding sequence is TGTGCCAGCAGCTTTCCAGAGAGGGGGGAGACCCAGTACTTC. This sequence encodes CASSFPERGETQYF. The chain is built from TRBV5-4 and TRBJ2-5, with D possibly being TRBD1 (6 bases). Deletions cut 2 bases from V and 5 bases from J, with 13 bases between. This CDR3 comprises 14 residues. CDR1 is SGHNT and CDR2 is YYREEE in the germline V gene (reference sequence).

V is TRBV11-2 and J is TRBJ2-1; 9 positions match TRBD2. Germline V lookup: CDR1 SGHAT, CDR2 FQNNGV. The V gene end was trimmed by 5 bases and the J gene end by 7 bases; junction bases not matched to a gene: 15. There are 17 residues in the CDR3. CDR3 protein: CASSPTPGRGGQNEQFF. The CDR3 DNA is TGTGCCAGCAGCCCCACCCCTGGGCGGGGGGGCCAAAATGAGCAGTTCTTC.

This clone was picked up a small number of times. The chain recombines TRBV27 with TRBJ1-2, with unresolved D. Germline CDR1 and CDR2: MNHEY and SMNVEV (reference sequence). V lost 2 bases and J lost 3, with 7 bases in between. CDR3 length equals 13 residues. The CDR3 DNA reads TGTGCCAGCAGTTTAGACGGAGACTATGGCTACACCTTC. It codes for CASSLDGDYGYTF.

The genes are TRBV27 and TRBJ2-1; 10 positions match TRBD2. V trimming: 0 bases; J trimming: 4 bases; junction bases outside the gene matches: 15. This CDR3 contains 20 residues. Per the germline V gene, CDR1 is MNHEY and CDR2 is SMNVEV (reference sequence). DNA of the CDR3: TGTGCCAGCAGTTTATCGAGTGACGGTTTGGGACTAGCGCCTTACAATGAGCAGTTCTTC. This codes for CASSLSSDGLGLAPYNEQFF.

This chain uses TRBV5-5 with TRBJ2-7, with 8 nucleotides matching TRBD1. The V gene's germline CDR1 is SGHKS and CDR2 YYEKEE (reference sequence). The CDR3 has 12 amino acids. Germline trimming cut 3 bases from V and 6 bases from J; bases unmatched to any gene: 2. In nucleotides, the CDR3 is TGTGCCAGCAGCTCAGGGGGCGCCGAGCAGTACTTC. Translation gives CASSSGGAEQYF.

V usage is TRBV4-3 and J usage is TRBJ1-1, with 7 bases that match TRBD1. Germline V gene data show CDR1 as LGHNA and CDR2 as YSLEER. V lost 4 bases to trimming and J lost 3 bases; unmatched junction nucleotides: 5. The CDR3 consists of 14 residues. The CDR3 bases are TGCGCCAGCAGCCCGACAGGGCTGGACACTGAAGCTTTCTTT. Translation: CASSPTGLDTEAFF.

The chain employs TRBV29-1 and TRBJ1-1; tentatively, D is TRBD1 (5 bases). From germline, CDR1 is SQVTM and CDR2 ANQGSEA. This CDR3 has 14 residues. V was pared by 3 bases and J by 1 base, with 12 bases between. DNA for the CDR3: TGCAGCGTTGAGATAGGCCAGGGGAACACTGAAGCTTTCTTT. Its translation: CSVEIGQGNTEAFF.

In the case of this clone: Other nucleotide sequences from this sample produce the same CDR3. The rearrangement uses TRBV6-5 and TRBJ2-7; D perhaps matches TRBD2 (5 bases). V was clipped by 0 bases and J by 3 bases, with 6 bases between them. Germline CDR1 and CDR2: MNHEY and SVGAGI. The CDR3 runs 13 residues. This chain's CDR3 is CASSYSGSYEQYF. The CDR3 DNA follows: TGTGCCAGCAGTTACTCAGGGAGCTACGAGCAGTACTTC.

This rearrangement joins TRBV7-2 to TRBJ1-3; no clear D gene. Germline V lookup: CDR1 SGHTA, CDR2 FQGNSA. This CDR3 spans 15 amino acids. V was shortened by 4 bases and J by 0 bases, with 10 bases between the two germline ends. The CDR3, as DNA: TGTGCCAGCAGCTCTACTTTCGCCTCTGGAAACACCATATATTTT. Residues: CASSSTFASGNTIYF.

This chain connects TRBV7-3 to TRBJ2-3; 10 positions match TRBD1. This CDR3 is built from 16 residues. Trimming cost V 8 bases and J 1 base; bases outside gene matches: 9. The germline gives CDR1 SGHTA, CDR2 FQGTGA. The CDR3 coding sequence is TGTGCCAGCGGAGTTATGGGGACAGGGGGCACAGATACGCAGTATTTT. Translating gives CASGVMGTGGTDTQYF.

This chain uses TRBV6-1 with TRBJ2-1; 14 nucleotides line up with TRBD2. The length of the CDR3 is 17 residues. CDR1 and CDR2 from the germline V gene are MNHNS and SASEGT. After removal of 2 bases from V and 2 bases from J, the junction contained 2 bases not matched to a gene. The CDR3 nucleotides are TGTGCCAGCAGTGAATCGACTAGCGGGAGGGCCTACAATGAGCAGTTCTTC. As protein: CASSESTSGRAYNEQFF.

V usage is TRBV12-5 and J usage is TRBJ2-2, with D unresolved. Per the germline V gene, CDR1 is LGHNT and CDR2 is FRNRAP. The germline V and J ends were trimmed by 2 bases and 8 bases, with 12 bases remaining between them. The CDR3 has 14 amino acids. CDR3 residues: CASGLTIEDGELFF. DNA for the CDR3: TGTGCTAGTGGTTTGACTATTGAGGATGGGGAGCTGTTTTTT.